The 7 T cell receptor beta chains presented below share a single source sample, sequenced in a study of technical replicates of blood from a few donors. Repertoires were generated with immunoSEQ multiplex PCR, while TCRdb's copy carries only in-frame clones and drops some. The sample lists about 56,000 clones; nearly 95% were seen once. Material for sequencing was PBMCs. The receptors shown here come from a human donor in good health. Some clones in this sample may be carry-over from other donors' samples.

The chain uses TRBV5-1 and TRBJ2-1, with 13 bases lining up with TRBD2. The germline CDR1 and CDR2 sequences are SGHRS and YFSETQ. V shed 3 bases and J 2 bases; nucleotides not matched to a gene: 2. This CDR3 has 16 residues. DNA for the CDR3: TGCGCCAGCAGCTGGGGGACTAGCGGGACCTACAATGAGCAGTTCTTC. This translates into CASSWGTSGTYNEQFF.

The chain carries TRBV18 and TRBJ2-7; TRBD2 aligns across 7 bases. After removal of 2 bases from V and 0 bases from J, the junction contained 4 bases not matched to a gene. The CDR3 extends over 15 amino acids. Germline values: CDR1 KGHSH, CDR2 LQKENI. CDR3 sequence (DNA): TGTGCCAGCTCACCATCTGAGCGGGGCTCCTACGAGCAGTACTTC. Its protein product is CASSPSERGSYEQYF.

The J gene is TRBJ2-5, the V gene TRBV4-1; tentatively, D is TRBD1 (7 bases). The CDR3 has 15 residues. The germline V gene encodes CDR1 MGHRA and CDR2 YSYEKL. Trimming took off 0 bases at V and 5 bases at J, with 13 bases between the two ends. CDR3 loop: CASSQERPGGETQYF. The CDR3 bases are TGCGCCAGCAGCCAAGAGAGGCCAGGGGGGGAGACCCAGTACTTC.

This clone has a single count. In DNA, the CDR3 is TGCGCCAGCAGTTTTCCTCCGGGACAGATGAACACTGAAGCTTTCTTT. Translated: CASSFPPGQMNTEAFF. The chain recombines TRBV4-1 with TRBJ1-1, with TRBD1 identical over 7 bases. The CDR3 has 16 amino acids. Losses at the gene ends were 6 bases for V and 0 bases for J; bases not matched to a gene: 10. Germline values: CDR1 MGHRA, CDR2 YSYEKL.

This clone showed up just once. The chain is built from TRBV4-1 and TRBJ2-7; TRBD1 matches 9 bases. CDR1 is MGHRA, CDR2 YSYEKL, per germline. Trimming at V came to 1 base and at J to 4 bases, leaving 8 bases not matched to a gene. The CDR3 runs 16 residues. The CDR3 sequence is CASSQGGTGRTYEQYF. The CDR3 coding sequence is TGCGCCAGCAGCCAAGGGGGGACAGGGAGAACATACGAGCAGTACTTC.

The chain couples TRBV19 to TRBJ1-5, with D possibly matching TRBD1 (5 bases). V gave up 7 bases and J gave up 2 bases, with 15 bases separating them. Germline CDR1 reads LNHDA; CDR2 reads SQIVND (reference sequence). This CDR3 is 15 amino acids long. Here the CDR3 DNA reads TGTGCCAGTATTCAGTACGCCAGGGGCAATCAGCCCCAGCATTTT. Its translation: CASIQYARGNQPQHF.

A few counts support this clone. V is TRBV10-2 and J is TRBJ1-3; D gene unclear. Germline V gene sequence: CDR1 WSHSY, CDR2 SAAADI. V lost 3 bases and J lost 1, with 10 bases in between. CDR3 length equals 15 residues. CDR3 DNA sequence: TGCGCCAGCAGTGACAGGAGGAGATCTGGAAACACCATATATTTT. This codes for CASSDRRRSGNTIYF.